This T cell receptor beta chain was observed in a study of blood T cell repertoires in COVID-19. Overall study context: Sources were T cells, B-cell-depleted T cells, or PBMCs; the material itself was cDNA or gDNA.

Trimming took off 3 bases at V and 0 bases at J, with 6 bases between the two ends. Germline V gene sequence: CDR1 MGHRA, CDR2 YSYEKL. The CDR3 loop spans 13 amino acids. The protocol was immunoSEQ multiplex PCR, while the TCRdb copy is restricted to in-frame clones and leaves out a portion. The table shows about 320,000 clones, with roughly nine tenths occurring only once. Material: peripheral blood. The sequence was obtained from a young man who had recovered from COVID-19. The chain recombines TRBV4-1 with TRBJ2-7; D remains ambiguous. The CDR3 DNA reads TGCGCCAGCAGCCAGCGGATCTCCTACGAGCAGTACTTC. This encodes CASSQRISYEQYF.